The 8 T cell receptor beta chains presented below share a single source sample, sequenced in a study of T-cell reconstitution after alpha-beta-depleted transplantation in children. Preparing the TCRbeta library involved the use of unique molecular identifiers. From the PCR reads, TCRdb called clonotypes with MiXCR, one entry per CDR3 protein. The sample yields around 530,000 distinct CDR3 sequences, 30% to 35% seen once. The starting material was PBMCs from the stem cell graft donor, obtained from the stem cell graft. The receptors come from a human donor who donated a stem cell graft to a child with aplastic anemia.

This clonotype was seen only a few times. This chain links TRBV12-3 or TRBV12-4 with TRBJ1-2; the D is unclear. Trimming removed 1 base at V and 7 bases at J, with 7 bases between. The CDR3 length is 12 residues. Written as DNA, the CDR3 is TGTGCCAGCAGTTTAGTTCTGGGTGGCTACACCTTC. This encodes CASSLVLGGYTF.

This chain uses TRBV20-1 with TRBJ2-5; 9 positions agree with TRBD2. CDR1 and CDR2 from the germline V gene are DFQATT and SNEGSKA (reference sequence). V was clipped by 6 bases and J by 3 bases; unmatched bases: 8. The CDR3 is 14 residues long. CDR3 residues: CSAPQVAGEETQYF. CDR3 nucleotides: TGCAGTGCCCCCCAGGTAGCGGGAGAAGAGACCCAGTACTTC.

This clonotype has a handful of counts. The CDR3 bases are TGCAGTGCTAGACCATACAGGGGGCGTCAGGGGAACACTGAAGCTTTCTTT. Residues: CSARPYRGRQGNTEAFF. The chain links TRBV20-1 to TRBJ1-1; 9 nucleotides agree with TRBD1. CDR3 size: 17 residues. J was trimmed by 1 base and V by 2 bases; bases with no gene match: 11. Looked up from germline, CDR1 is DFQATT and CDR2 is SNEGSKA (reference sequence).

The DNA for the CDR3 is TGTGCCAGCAGCTTAGAGAGACTAGCGGGCCCATTAGGCTACGAGCAGTACTTC. As protein: CASSLERLAGPLGYEQYF. V and J are TRBV7-8 and TRBJ2-7; 10 nucleotides agree with TRBD2. J was trimmed by 3 bases and V by 1 base; bases with no gene match: 12. The CDR3 is 18 amino acids. Per germline, CDR1 SGHVS and CDR2 FQNEAQ.

The sample holds a few counts of this clonotype. This chain joins TRBV7-2 and TRBJ2-3, with D unclear. Germline V gene data show CDR1 as SGHTA and CDR2 as FQGNSA. The germline V and J ends were trimmed by 1 base and 1 base, with 6 bases remaining between them. The CDR3 is 14 residues long. The CDR3, as DNA: TGTGCCAGCAGCTTAGGAGAGGGCACAGATACGCAGTATTTT. This sequence encodes CASSLGEGTDTQYF.

The V and J genes are TRBV6-2 or TRBV6-3 and TRBJ1-2; 11 bases line up with TRBD1. Germline CDR1 MNHEY, CDR2 SVGEGT. With 6 bases clipped from V and 5 bases from J, the junction kept 11 bases outside the gene matches. The CDR3 contains 16 residues. CDR3 in amino acids: CASRPGTGGTWYGYTF. The DNA of the CDR3 is TGTGCCAGCAGACCCGGGACAGGGGGTACCTGGTATGGCTACACCTTC.

The chain links TRBV20-1 to TRBJ2-1; D tentatively reads TRBD1 or TRBD2 (5 bases each). V was cut by 6 bases and J by 0 bases, with 18 bases left in between. The CDR3 sequence is 16 residues long. Germline CDR1 DFQATT, CDR2 SNEGSKA (reference sequence). The CDR3: CSAPRGSVISYNEQFF. The CDR3 DNA reads as TGCAGTGCCCCGAGGGGATCGGTGATCTCCTACAATGAGCAGTTCTTC.

This clonotype was seen only a few times. This chain uses TRBV29-1 with TRBJ2-5, with D hard to call. Between the trimmed V and J ends, which lost 4 bases and 5 bases, there was a span of 11 bases. Germline-derived CDR1 and CDR2 are SQVTM and ANQGSEA. The CDR3 extends over 12 amino acids. The CDR3 spells CSVVDLWETQYF. The CDR3 DNA reads TGCAGCGTTGTGGATCTATGGGAGACCCAGTACTTC.